This T cell receptor beta chain comes out of a study of STAT5B mutations in CD4+ large granular lymphocyte leukemia. Study at large: Among healthy controls, a particular HLA allele went with more CDR3 'QG' motifs. Findings of the study overall: CD4-sorted patient repertoires seemed more clonal than healthy CD4+ repertoires. Compared with healthy controls (2/35), patient top clones favored TRBV06 (8/27).

The repertoire was sequenced with immunoSEQ multiplex PCR; TCRdb's copy has only in-frame clones and lacks some. The sample records tens of thousands of clones, roughly 77% being singletons. This clone has just one count. Antigen unknown. The CDR3 loop spans 11 amino acids. Trimming took off 0 bases at V and 5 bases at J, with 1 base between the two ends. Germline V gene lookup returns CDR1 MNHEY and CDR2 SVGAGI. Source material: CD4+ T cells from blood buffy coats. The sequence came from a human donor in good health. This rearrangement joins TRBV6-5 to TRBJ2-5; no definite D call. In DNA, the CDR3 is TGTGCCAGCAGTTACTCTGAGACCCAGTACTTC. Amino acids: CASSYSETQYF.